These 17 T cell receptor beta chains share one sample of origin, sequenced in a study of blood T cell repertoires in COVID-19. TCRdb keeps only in-frame clones here, not all; method: immunoSEQ multiplex PCR. The sample has about 150,000 clones, approximately 89% seen once. Sequenced: peripheral blood. These receptors all come from a man in his fifties or sixties with active or convalescent COVID-19.

V is TRBV28 and J is TRBJ1-1; a weak D match, TRBD1 (6 bases). CDR1 MDHEN and CDR2 SYDVKM come from the germline V gene. Trimming cost V 1 base and J 1 base, with 10 bases left between them. This CDR3 region has 15 residues. For the CDR3, the DNA is TGTGCCAGCAGTTTATCAGGGGACCGGAACACTGAAGCTTTCTTT. Residues: CASSLSGDRNTEAFF.

This clone was counted a few times. This rearrangement joins TRBV6-6 to TRBJ1-6, with 8 bases matching TRBD1. Germline V lookup: CDR1 MNHNY, CDR2 SVGAGI (reference sequence). The CDR3 totals 14 residues. Losses at the gene ends were 5 bases for V and 10 bases for J; bases not matched to a gene: 7. In DNA form, the CDR3 reads TGTGCCAGCAGTACTGACAGGGGAAGCTCACCCCTCCACTTT. Protein: CASSTDRGSSPLHF.

The chain joins TRBV7-2 to TRBJ2-2, with TRBD1 as a possible D gene (6 bases). The CDR3 extends over 15 amino acids. Deletions cut 1 base from V and 4 bases from J, with 10 bases between. CDR1 and CDR2 from the germline V gene are SGHTA and FQGNSA. This chain's CDR3 is CASSLVPGATGELFF. CDR3 DNA: TGTGCCAGCAGCTTAGTTCCAGGGGCCACCGGGGAGCTGTTTTTT.

This chain links TRBV6-5 with TRBJ2-5; D unresolved. Germline-derived CDR1 and CDR2 are MNHEY and SVGAGI. V was cut by 0 bases and J by 5 bases, with 4 bases left in between. CDR3 length equals 12 residues. The CDR3 region has the DNA TGTGCCAGCAGTTACTCAGAGGAGACCCAGTACTTC. As protein: CASSYSEETQYF.

This chain links TRBV25-1 with TRBJ2-5; possibly TRBD1 for D (5 bases). The CDR3 contains 16 residues. V lost 0 bases to trimming and J lost 1 base, with 12 bases between them. The V gene's germline CDR1 is MGHDK and CDR2 SYGVNS. The CDR3 DNA sequence: TGTGCCAGCAGTGAATACGAAGGGGCCTTCCAAGAGACCCAGTACTTC. This gives the protein CASSEYEGAFQETQYF.

Notes on this clone: Mismatch with germline at one junction end may stem from a read error. The V and J genes are TRBV6-2 or TRBV6-3 and TRBJ1-1; D not certain. Germline V gene lookup returns CDR1 MNHEY and CDR2 SVGEGT. This CDR3 spans 12 amino acids. CDR3 region: CASGYGGTEAFF. In nucleotides, the CDR3 is TGTGCCAGCGGTTATGGAGGCACTGAAGCTTTCTTT.

The chain joins TRBV7-9 to TRBJ1-1, with TRBD1 matching 7 bases. Trimming cost V 6 bases and J 1 base; bases outside gene matches: 8. There are 15 residues in the CDR3. Germline V gene data show CDR1 as SEHNR and CDR2 as FQNEAQ (reference sequence). The DNA for the CDR3 is TGTGCCAGCAGTTTCCGACAGGGACCGAACACTGAAGCTTTCTTT. It codes for CASSFRQGPNTEAFF.

J is TRBJ2-7 and V is TRBV6-5; 9 bases line up with TRBD1. The ends lost 4 bases at V and 1 base at J; junction bases unmatched: 5. Germline lookup yields CDR1 MNHEY and CDR2 SVGAGI. The CDR3 runs 15 residues. CDR3 DNA: TGTGCCAGCAGTTCTACCGGGACAGGGTCCTACGAGCAGTACTTC. This translates into CASSSTGTGSYEQYF.

The chain is built from TRBV20-1 and TRBJ1-5; no reliable D call. V shed 3 bases and J shed 2 bases, with 11 bases lying between them. The CDR3 sequence is 14 residues long. The germline V gene encodes CDR1 DFQATT and CDR2 SNEGSKA (reference sequence). CDR3 residues: CSASIRRGNQPQHF. DNA of the CDR3: TGCAGTGCTAGTATCCGAAGAGGCAATCAGCCCCAGCATTTT.

This clone was recorded a few times. J is TRBJ2-2 and V is TRBV7-6; maybe TRBD2 (5 bases). Trimming left V 7 bases short and J 1 base short, with 10 bases between. The length of the CDR3 is 14 residues. Germline V gene lookup returns CDR1 SGHVS and CDR2 FNYEAQ. This chain's CDR3 is CASTRGRNTGELFF. CDR3 nucleotides: TGTGCCAGCACTCGGGGAAGGAACACCGGGGAGCTGTTTTTT.

This clone showed up just a few times. CDR3 nucleotides: TGTGCCAGCAGCTTCAGCGGGAGGGCCGTCTACGAGCAGTACTTC. It is translated as CASSFSGRAVYEQYF. The V gene is TRBV7-9, the J gene TRBJ2-7; 10 bases fit TRBD2. CDR3 length: 15 amino acids. V lost 3 bases and J lost 3; bases outside the gene matches: 5. Germline V gives CDR1 SEHNR, CDR2 FQNEAQ (reference sequence).

This clone came up once. CDR3 coding DNA: TGTGCCAGCAGTTTGACAGGGGGCTTTCATGGTCAGCCCCAGCATTTT. It is translated as CASSLTGGFHGQPQHF. The genes are TRBV28 and TRBJ1-5, with 10 bases identical to TRBD1. Germline V gene sequence: CDR1 MDHEN, CDR2 SYDVKM. J gave up 6 bases and V 3 bases, and 8 bases lay outside the gene matches. The CDR3 extends over 16 amino acids.

The V call is TRBV5-4, the J call TRBJ2-3; the match to TRBD2 covers 8 bases. Per the germline V gene, CDR1 is SGHNT and CDR2 is YYREEE (reference sequence). This CDR3 region has 15 residues. V lost 2 bases, J lost 0 bases, and 2 bases stayed unmatched. The CDR3 DNA sequence: TGTGCCAGCAGCTTCGGGAGGGGTAGCACAGATACGCAGTATTTT. Amino acid sequence: CASSFGRGSTDTQYF.

The table lists this clone with a few counts. The chain joins TRBV28 to TRBJ1-2; D possibly corresponds to TRBD1 (6 bases). The CDR3 has 15 residues. Trimming cost V 2 bases and J 2 bases, with 12 bases left between them. Per the germline V gene, CDR1 is MDHEN and CDR2 is SYDVKM. The CDR3 is CASSLGGSPNYGYTF. For the CDR3, the DNA is TGTGCCAGCAGTTTAGGGGGCAGCCCCAACTATGGCTACACCTTC.

The rearrangement links TRBV29-1 to TRBJ1-6; the match to TRBD1 covers 9 bases. CDR1 and CDR2 from the germline V gene are SQVTM and ANQGSEA. V was pared by 5 bases and J by 8 bases, with 10 bases of the junction left unmatched. The CDR3 loop spans 15 amino acids. This CDR3 reads CSVSSGQGLDSPLHF. DNA for the CDR3: TGCAGCGTTTCCTCGGGACAGGGTTTGGATTCACCCCTCCACTTT. Combining the CDR3 with reference TRBV29-1 and TRBJ1-6 gives the whole variable domain SAVISQKPSRDICQRGTSLTIQCQVDSQVTMMFWYRQQPGQSLTLIATANQGSEATYESGFVIDKFPISRPNLTFSTLTVSNMSPEDSSIYLCSVSSGQGLDSPLHFGNGTRLTVT.

The CDR3 loop is CASRTGNTEAFF. In DNA, the CDR3 is TGTGCCAGTAGAACGGGGAACACTGAAGCTTTCTTT. The J gene is TRBJ1-1, the V gene TRBV19; D remains ambiguous. Germline V lookup: CDR1 LNHDA, CDR2 SQIVND (reference sequence). The CDR3 is 12 amino acids. The V and J ends lost 6 bases and 1 base respectively, with 6 bases between them.

This sequence joins TRBV7-8 and TRBJ1-4; no firm D call. This CDR3 contains 14 residues. The germline V gene has CDR1 SGHVS and CDR2 FQNEAQ. V was cut by 4 bases and J by 8 bases, with 14 bases left in between. For the CDR3, the DNA is TGTGCCAGCAGCTCCCTTCCGGGTGGGGAAAAACTGTTTTTT. This codes for CASSSLPGGEKLFF.